These T cell receptor beta chains were read from a single sample in a study of a mutant IDH1 vaccine in newly diagnosed glioma. Their recognized antigens are unknown. Produced via immunoSEQ multiplex PCR; TCRdb's table is partial and in-frame only. This repertoire shows roughly 35,000 clones, 75% found once; its top ten account for nearly 9%. Sequences were derived from PBMCs, sampled from a glioma patient whose treatment included an IDH1 peptide vaccine. All receptors derive from a middle-aged man with glioma. Both conserved end residues are part of each CDR3. D genes are given only for firm matches. The size field is filled for only some rows; it gives once, few, many or a size class.

V: TRBV5-4; D: TRBD1; J: TRBJ1-2; size: NA; DNA: TGTGCCGGCAGCACCCGACAGGGGGCGGTTGGCTACACCTTC; CDR3: CAGSTRQGAVGYTF
V: TRBV15; D: TRBD2; J: TRBJ2-6; size: once; DNA: TGTGCCACCAGCGCAGCGGGAGAGTCATCTGGGGCCAACGTCCTGACTTTC; CDR3: CATSAAGESSGANVLTF
V: TRBV25-1; D: NA; J: TRBJ2-2; size: few; DNA: TGTGCCAGCAGTGACAGGGCGAGCACCGGGGAGCTGTTTTTT; CDR3: CASSDRASTGELFF
V: TRBV5-1; D: NA; J: TRBJ2-3; size: NA; DNA: TGCGCCAGCAGCTTGGTGGCTAGCGGCACAGATACGCAGTATTTT; CDR3: CASSLVASGTDTQYF
V: TRBV4-1; D: NA; J: TRBJ2-7; size: NA; DNA: TGCGCCAGCAGCCAGTTTATTAGGGGGTTCTACGAGCAGTACTTC; CDR3: CASSQFIRGFYEQYF
V: TRBV19; D: NA; J: TRBJ1-4; size: NA; DNA: TGTGCCAGTAGTATAGCTGGAGGAAATAATGAAAAACTGTTTTTT; CDR3: CASSIAGGNNEKLFF
V: TRBV27; D: NA; J: TRBJ2-7; size: NA; DNA: TGTGCCAGCAGTTTACAAGCGACAGACTTCCACGAGCAGTACTTC; CDR3: CASSLQATDFHEQYF
V: TRBV7-8; D: NA; J: TRBJ1-5; size: NA; DNA: TGTGCCAGCAGCTTACGGGGAGTTGGTCAGCCCCAGCATTTT; CDR3: CASSLRGVGQPQHF
V: TRBV5-4; D: NA; J: TRBJ2-1; size: NA; DNA: TGTGCCAGCAGCTATCGCGGCGGAGAAGTCTCCTACAATGAGCAGTTCTTC; CDR3: CASSYRGGEVSYNEQFF
V: TRBV28; D: NA; J: TRBJ1-5; size: NA; DNA: TGTGCCAGTTATACAGCAGGGGTCCTGGGTCAGCCCCAGCATTTT; CDR3: CASYTAGVLGQPQHF
V: TRBV2; D: NA; J: TRBJ2-1; size: once; DNA: TGTGCCAGCAGTCGCTCCCTAGCCATACCCTACAATGAGCAGTTCTTC; CDR3: CASSRSLAIPYNEQFF
V: TRBV10-1; D: NA; J: TRBJ2-4; size: NA; DNA: TGCGCCAGCAGTGAGTCGATTATGGCAGGGGCTCGTATTCAGTACTTC; CDR3: CASSESIMAGARIQYF
V: TRBV19; D: NA; J: TRBJ1-5; size: few; DNA: TGTGCCAGTACAGGACAGTACAATCAGCCCCAGCATTTT; CDR3: CASTGQYNQPQHF
V: TRBV29-1; D: NA; J: TRBJ2-3; size: NA; DNA: TGCAGCGTTGACGACCAGGGCTTCCTGATCACAGATACGCAGTATTTT; CDR3: CSVDDQGFLITDTQYF
V: TRBV5-6; D: NA; J: TRBJ1-1; size: NA; DNA: TGTGCCAGCAGCTGGAGGTCAGGGCGCAGGGACACTGAAGCTTTCTTT; CDR3: CASSWRSGRRDTEAFF
V: TRBV7-9; D: NA; J: TRBJ1-1; size: NA; DNA: TGTGCCAGCAGCTTAGTTCTGGGCCCTGAAGCTTTCTTT; CDR3: CASSLVLGPEAFF
V: TRBV25-1; D: TRBD2; J: TRBJ2-1; size: NA; DNA: TGTGCCAGTAGTGGACTAGCGGGAGTACGACGTGATGAGCAGTTCTTC; CDR3: CASSGLAGVRRDEQFF
V: TRBV6-5; D: TRBD2; J: TRBJ2-2; size: NA; DNA: TGTGCCAGCAGTTACCGGACTAGCGGGGCCGGGGAGCTGTTTTTT; CDR3: CASSYRTSGAGELFF
V: TRBV2; D: TRBD1; J: TRBJ2-3; size: NA; DNA: TGTGCCAGCACTGAGACAGGGGCGGGGAGTACGCAGTATTTT; CDR3: CASTETGAGSTQYF
V: TRBV6-1; D: NA; J: TRBJ1-1; size: NA; DNA: TGTGCCAGCAGTGATCAAGGCTACACTGAAGCTTTCTTT; CDR3: CASSDQGYTEAFF
V: TRBV9; D: NA; J: TRBJ1-5; size: few; DNA: TGTGCCAGCAGCGTCGATTCGGGTAGCAATCAGCCCCAGCATTTT; CDR3: CASSVDSGSNQPQHF
V: TRBV29-1; D: NA; J: TRBJ2-2; size: NA; DNA: TGCAGCGTCATGATAACGGCCAGGAACACCGGGGAGCTGTTTTTT; CDR3: CSVMITARNTGELFF
V: TRBV4-3; D: TRBD2; J: TRBJ2-2; size: once; DNA: TGCGCCAGCAGCCAATTCACGACGACTAGCGGGAGTGATTTGATTACCGGGGAGCTGTTTTTT; CDR3: CASSQFTTTSGSDLITGELFF
V: TRBV10-2; D: NA; J: TRBJ2-1; size: few; DNA: TGCGCCAGCAGTGACGGGGGCCGGATCGTCGAGCAGTTCTTC; CDR3: CASSDGGRIVEQFF
V: TRBV2; D: NA; J: TRBJ2-1; size: few; DNA: TGTGCCAGCAGTGCGCAGGCTCTTCAAAATGAGCAGTTCTTC; CDR3: CASSAQALQNEQFF
V: TRBV4-3; D: TRBD1; J: TRBJ1-4; size: NA; DNA: TGCGCCAGCAGCCACCGGGACAGGGGCGACGAAAAACTGTTTTTT; CDR3: CASSHRDRGDEKLFF
V: TRBV27; D: NA; J: TRBJ2-1; size: NA; DNA: TGTGCCAGCAGTTTAAAAGGGCGGGGTGATGGCATAGGCTACAATGAGCAGTTCTTC; CDR3: CASSLKGRGDGIGYNEQFF
V: TRBV2; D: NA; J: TRBJ2-6; size: medium-sized; DNA: TGTGCCAGTCTAGAGTCTGGGGCCAACGTCCTGACTTTC; CDR3: CASLESGANVLTF
V: TRBV14; D: NA; J: TRBJ1-6; size: NA; DNA: TGTGCCAGCAGCCAACACCTGGACGGTTATAATTCACCCCTCCACTTT; CDR3: CASSQHLDGYNSPLHF
V: TRBV10-1; D: NA; J: TRBJ1-5; size: NA; DNA: TGCGCCAGCAGTGAGTCAAGGTTTGTGGGGGCAGTCAGCAATCAGCCCCAGCATTTT; CDR3: CASSESRFVGAVSNQPQHF
V: TRBV28; D: TRBD2; J: TRBJ2-5; size: NA; DNA: TGTGCCAGCAGTCAAGGACTAGCGGGATTAAAGACCCAGTACTTC; CDR3: CASSQGLAGLKTQYF
V: TRBV28; D: TRBD1; J: TRBJ1-4; size: NA; DNA: TGTGCCAGCAGTCGGCAGGGGGCGGAAAAACTGTTTTTT; CDR3: CASSRQGAEKLFF
V: TRBV27; D: NA; J: TRBJ2-7; size: NA; DNA: TGTGCCAGCAGTGCCACTACAGCCCTCTACGAGCAGTACTTC; CDR3: CASSATTALYEQYF
V: TRBV6-5; D: NA; J: TRBJ2-7; size: NA; DNA: TGTGCCAGCAGTAACGCCATCAACTACGAGCAGTACTTC; CDR3: CASSNAINYEQYF
V: TRBV7-2; D: NA; J: TRBJ2-3; size: NA; DNA: TGTGCCAGCAGCCCGGACTCCTTGGGCACAGATACGCAGTATTTT; CDR3: CASSPDSLGTDTQYF
V: TRBV27; D: TRBD1; J: TRBJ2-1; size: NA; DNA: TGTGCCAGCAGCCCCGGGACAGGGAACAATGAGCAGTTCTTC; CDR3: CASSPGTGNNEQFF
V: TRBV14; D: TRBD2; J: TRBJ2-7; size: NA; DNA: TGTGCCAGCAGCGATTCGACTAGCCCCTACGTCCCCTACGAGCAGTACTTC; CDR3: CASSDSTSPYVPYEQYF
V: TRBV6-5; D: NA; J: TRBJ1-1; size: NA; DNA: TGTGCCAGCAGTTTCTTAATCGAGGGCACTGAAGCTTTCTTT; CDR3: CASSFLIEGTEAFF